This TCR beta chain was retrieved from a study of blood T cell repertoires in COVID-19 (dated by TCRdb to 2018 to 2021). A note on the overall study: Collaborator samples came from the United States, Italy and Spain and covered acute and convalescent phases of COVID-19. The repertoires were made available in a free public database intended to serve as a resource for research on the immune response to SARS-CoV-2. The material from the prospective study consisted of cDNA or gDNA derived from T cells, B-cell-depleted T cells, or PBMCs. Sample metadata almost always included a de-identified subject ID, COVID-19 status, age in years and sex. Deeply sampled blood TCRbeta repertoires from subjects exposed to, actively infected with, or recovered from COVID-19 were included in the dataset. Where HLA class I and class II types were available, the types were taken from metadata supplied by the sample provider, not from assay-based typing. Samples came from the ongoing ImmuneRACE study (first 160 participants) plus 1,254 subjects from 6 global collaborators. Findings and caveats that apply to the study as a whole: Clinical and demographic metadata were provided uncurated, with the amount varying by source and participant.

Reading from cysteine to phenylalanine, the CDR3 counts 17 amino acids. The CDR3 DNA has 51 bases and is translated from base 1. The germline V gene specifies SGHRS as CDR1 and YFSETQ as CDR2. V lost 3 bases and J lost 4 bases, and the count of bases not matched to a germline gene is 5. TCRbeta CDR3 regions were amplified from genomic DNA by means of the immunoSEQ Assay, a bias-controlled multiplex PCR. In the paper's pipeline: Within the assay, amplification of reference gene primers was used to estimate how many nucleated cells each sample contained. To quantify the absolute abundance of each unique TCRbeta CDR3 rearrangement, sequence reads were collapsed and filtered. For each sample, productive Simpson clonality was calculated by taking the square root of Simpson's diversity index across productive rearrangements. TCRdb retrieved this table from immuneACCESS and kept in-frame rearrangements only. Not all clones are present; in checked studies, unresolved V genes account for under half, and no reason is known for the remainder. That table supplies the V and J calls and clone size; D and trimming were determined from the DNA. In all, the sample holds around 140,000 clones, and about 89% of those were seen once. The top ten clonotypes cover roughly 2.5% of the sample.

Each collaborating institution followed its own protocols to collect whole blood in K2EDTA tubes. For TCRbeta analysis, collaborators shipped samples in one of three forms: frozen whole blood, isolated PBMCs, or DNA extracted from either of those sample types. With respect to this clone: Its antigen is still unknown. No base quality values were provided; no much bigger clone lies one nucleotide off.

Sequencing used peripheral blood. The origin of this receptor is a man aged 45-65 years with active COVID-19. Recombination joined TRBV5-1 with TRBJ2-2; the central 14 bases match TRBD2. Here is the DNA: TGCGCCAGCAGCTCGGGACTAGCGGGGGCCGGCACCGGGGAGCTGTTTTTT. It codes for CASSSGLAGAGTGELFF.